The clone carrying this T cell receptor (beta chain) was seen more than once but under ten times. Its antigen is unidentified. The sample comes from a study of beta chain features in type 1 diabetes. Study-wide points: Insertions were fewer and deletions more numerous at VDJ junctions in type 1 diabetes patients. Type 1 diabetes patients had moderately but significantly shorter TCRB CDR3s in all four CD4+ subsets.

Germline V CDR1 and CDR2: MDHEN, SYDVKM. V dropped 8 bases and J dropped 3; count of bases not matched to a gene: 6. The CDR3 spans 14 residues. Isolation of CD4+ naive, central memory, regulatory and stem cell-like memory cells was achieved by sorting via CD45RO/CCR7/CD25/CD127/CD95/CD27. The authors reverse transcribed all of the isolated RNA, so sequencing captured expressed TCRB transcripts. The repertoire was sequenced with immunoSEQ multiplex PCR; TCRdb's copy has only in-frame clones and lacks some. The table lists over 500,000 clones, 15% of them singletons. V is TRBV28 and J is TRBJ1-5; TRBD1 agrees at 8 bases. This TCR was sampled from a man aged 18 to 30 in good health. The sample was naive CD4+ T cells from blood. The CDR3: CASCSGQVNQPQHF. For the CDR3, the DNA is TGTGCCAGCTGTTCGGGACAGGTCAATCAGCCCCAGCATTTT.